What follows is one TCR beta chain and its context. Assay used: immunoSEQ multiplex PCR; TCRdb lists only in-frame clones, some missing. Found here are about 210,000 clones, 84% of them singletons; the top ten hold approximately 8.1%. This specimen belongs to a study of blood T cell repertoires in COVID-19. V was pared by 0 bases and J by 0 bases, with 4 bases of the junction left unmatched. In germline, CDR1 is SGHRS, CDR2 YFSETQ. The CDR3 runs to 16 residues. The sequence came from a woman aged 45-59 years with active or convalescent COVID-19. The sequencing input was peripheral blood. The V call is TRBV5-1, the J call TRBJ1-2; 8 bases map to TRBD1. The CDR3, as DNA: TGCGCCAGCAGCTTGGGGACAGGGATCTCTAACTATGGCTACACCTTC. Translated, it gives CASSLGTGISNYGYTF.